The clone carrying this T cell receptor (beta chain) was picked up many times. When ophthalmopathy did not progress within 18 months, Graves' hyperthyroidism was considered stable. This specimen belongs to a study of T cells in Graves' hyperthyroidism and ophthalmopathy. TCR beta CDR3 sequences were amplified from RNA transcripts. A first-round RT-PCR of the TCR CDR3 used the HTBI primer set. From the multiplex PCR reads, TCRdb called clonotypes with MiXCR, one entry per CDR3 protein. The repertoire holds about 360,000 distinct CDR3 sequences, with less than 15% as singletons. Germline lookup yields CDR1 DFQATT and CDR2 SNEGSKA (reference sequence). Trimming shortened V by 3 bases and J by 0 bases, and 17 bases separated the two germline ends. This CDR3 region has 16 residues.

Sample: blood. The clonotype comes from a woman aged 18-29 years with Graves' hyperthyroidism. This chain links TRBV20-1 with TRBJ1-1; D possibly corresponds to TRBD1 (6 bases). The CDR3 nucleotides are TGCAGTGCTAGGTCAGAGCGGACAGCCTTGAACACTGAAGCTTTCTTT. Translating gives CSARSERTALNTEAFF.